This TCR beta chain stems from a study of cytomegalovirus exposure and HLA in healthy donors. Study in general: Caucasian-associated ancestry cluster membership applied to just over 80% of a few hundred genotyped donors. Findings and limits, study-wide: Accurate prediction of HLA-A and HLA-B alleles (for most subjects) was reportedly achieved from TCR beta sequences. TCR association rates varied by HLA locus in a later analysis, with DRB1 highest and HLA-C lowest.

The CDR3 contains 13 residues. Germline V gene lookup returns CDR1 MDHEN and CDR2 SYDVKM. Trimming left V 6 bases short and J 10 bases short, with 18 bases between. The PCR was carried out with 60 Vbeta primers and 13 Jbeta primers. Original data processing: Later analysis identified 80 million to 90 million unique TCR beta chains, some 10 million shared. Using immunoSEQ multiplex PCR, the repertoire was profiled, and TCRdb retains in-frame clones only, with some absent. The DNA was the basis for D and trimming; V, J and clone size are from that table. The sample lists 150,000 or so clones, 80% occurring once. Regarding this clone: The antigen is unknown.

The clonotype comes from a man aged 50-59 years in good health and CMV-seronegative. Sequencing was performed on PBMCs. The genes are TRBV28 and TRBJ1-2, with no clear D. CDR3 region: CASSNNLRRHYTF. The CDR3 DNA is TGTGCCAGCAGCAACAACCTAAGGAGGCACTACACCTTC.